Presented here are 4 T cell receptor beta chains from one specimen sequenced in a study of blood T cell repertoires in COVID-19. Using immunoSEQ multiplex PCR, the repertoire was profiled, and TCRdb retains in-frame clones only, with some absent. This table holds roughly 100,000 clones, roughly four fifths found once. Sequenced: peripheral blood. The receptors here all came from a man in his fifties or sixties with acute or convalescent COVID-19.

The V and J genes are TRBV10-3 and TRBJ1-1, with D maybe TRBD1 (6 bases). The V and J ends lost 4 bases and 6 bases respectively, with 9 bases between them. Germline assignment: CDR1 ENHRY and CDR2 SYGVKD. The CDR3 loop spans 12 amino acids. The DNA for the CDR3 is TGTGCCATCAGTGGGACAGCCTCTGAAGCTTTCTTT. Its translation: CAISGTASEAFF.

V and J are TRBV30 and TRBJ1-2; no reliable D call. V was clipped by 5 bases and J by 8 bases, with 21 bases between them. CDR3 length: 14 residues. In germline, CDR1 is GTSNPN, CDR2 SVGIG (reference sequence). The CDR3 nucleotides read TGTGCCTGGTCCCCGGGATATGGGAACGAGGGCTACACCTTC. Its translation: CAWSPGYGNEGYTF.

The genes are TRBV7-2 and TRBJ2-7, with TRBD1 identical over 7 bases. CDR1 SGHTA and CDR2 FQGNSA come from the germline V gene. This CDR3 contains 16 residues. The trim removed 3 bases at V and 2 bases at J, leaving 10 bases unmatched. DNA for the CDR3: TGTGCCAGCAGCTTGGGTAGGGGGCCAGTTACCTACGAGCAGTACTTC. This translates into CASSLGRGPVTYEQYF. Full variable domain (outside the CDR3, taken from reference TRBV7-2 and TRBJ2-7): GAGVSQSPSNKVTEKGKDVELRCDPISGHTALYWYRQSLGQGLEFLIYFQGNSAPDKSGLPSDRFSAERTGGSVSTLTIQRTQQEDSAVYLCASSLGRGPVTYEQYFGPGTRLTVT.

This chain links TRBV5-4 with TRBJ2-2, with 7 bases that match TRBD2. The CDR3 is 17 amino acids. Trimming cost V 0 bases and J 0 bases; bases outside gene matches: 5. In germline, CDR1 is SGHNT, CDR2 YYREEE (reference sequence). The CDR3 reads CASSLAWGGPNTGELFF. Written as DNA, the CDR3 is TGTGCCAGCAGCTTGGCCTGGGGGGGACCGAACACCGGGGAGCTGTTTTTT. The variable domain in full, with the rest retrieved from reference TRBV5-4 and TRBJ2-2, is ETGVTQSPTHLIKTRGQQVTLRCSSQSGHNTVSWYQQALGQGPQFIFQYYREEENGRGNFPPRFSGLQFPNYSSELNVNALELDDSALYLCASSLAWGGPNTGELFFGEGSRLTVL.